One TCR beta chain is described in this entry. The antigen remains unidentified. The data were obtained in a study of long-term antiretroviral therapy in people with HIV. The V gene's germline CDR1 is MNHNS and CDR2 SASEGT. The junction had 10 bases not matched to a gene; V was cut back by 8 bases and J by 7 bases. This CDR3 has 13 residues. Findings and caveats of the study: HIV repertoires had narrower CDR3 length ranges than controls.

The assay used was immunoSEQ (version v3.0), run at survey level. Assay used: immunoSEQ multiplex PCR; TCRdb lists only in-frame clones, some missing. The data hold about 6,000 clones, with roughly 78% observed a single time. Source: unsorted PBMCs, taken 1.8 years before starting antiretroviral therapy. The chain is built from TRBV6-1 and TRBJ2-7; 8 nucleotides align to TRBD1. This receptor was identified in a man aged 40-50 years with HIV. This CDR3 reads CASRTGSMLEQYF. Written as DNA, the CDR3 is TGTGCCAGCCGGACAGGGTCTATGTTGGAGCAGTACTTC.